The sequence of this T cell receptor (beta chain) was determined in a study of shared clonotypes between healthy human individuals. Trimming pared 4 bases from V and 0 bases from J, leaving 22 bases between. From germline, CDR1 is MNHNS and CDR2 SASEGT. This CDR3 has 19 residues. Assay: immunoSEQ multiplex PCR; the TCRdb copy retains only in-frame clones and omits some. The table has about 2.4 million clones, 93% seen once; the top ten hold about 0.38%. This rearrangement joins TRBV6-1 to TRBJ2-1; tentatively, D is TRBD1 or TRBD2 (5 bases each). The material sequenced was naive CD4+ T cells from PBMCs. Subset meaning: CD45RA+ positively selected. The receptor comes from a man aged 18 to 29 in good health. Some clones in this sample may be carry-over from other donors' samples. The CDR3 is CASSVNPGFGGGSYNEQFF. The CDR3 coding sequence is TGTGCCAGCAGTGTAAACCCAGGGTTTGGGGGTGGCTCCTACAATGAGCAGTTCTTC.